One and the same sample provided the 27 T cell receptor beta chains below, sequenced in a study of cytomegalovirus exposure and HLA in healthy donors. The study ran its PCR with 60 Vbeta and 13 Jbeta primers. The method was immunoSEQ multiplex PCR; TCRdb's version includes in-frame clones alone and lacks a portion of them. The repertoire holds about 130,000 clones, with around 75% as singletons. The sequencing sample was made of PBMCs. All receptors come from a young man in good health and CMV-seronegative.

CDR3 amino acids: CASSPTTSANNEQFF. The DNA of the CDR3 is TGTGCCAGCAGCCCCACGACTAGCGCCAACAATGAGCAGTTCTTC. The rearrangement links TRBV7-3 to TRBJ2-1; 8 bases align to TRBD2. J gave up 5 bases and V 5 bases, and 8 bases lay outside the gene matches. Germline V gene lookup returns CDR1 SGHTA and CDR2 FQGTGA. There are 15 residues in the CDR3.

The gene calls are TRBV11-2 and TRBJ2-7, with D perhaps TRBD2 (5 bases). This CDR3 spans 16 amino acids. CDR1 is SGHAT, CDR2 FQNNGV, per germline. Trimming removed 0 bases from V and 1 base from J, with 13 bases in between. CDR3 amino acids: CASSLERAGGSYEQYF. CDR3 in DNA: TGTGCCAGCAGCTTAGAGAGGGCAGGCGGTTCCTACGAGCAGTACTTC.

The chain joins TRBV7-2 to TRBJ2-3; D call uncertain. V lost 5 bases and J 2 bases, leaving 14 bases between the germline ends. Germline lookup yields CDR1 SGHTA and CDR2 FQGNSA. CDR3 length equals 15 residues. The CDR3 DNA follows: TGTGCCAGCAGCATCCCTTTAGCCGACACAGATACGCAGTATTTT. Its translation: CASSIPLADTDTQYF. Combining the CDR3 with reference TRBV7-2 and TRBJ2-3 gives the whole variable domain GAGVSQSPSNKVTEKGKDVELRCDPISGHTALYWYRQSLGQGLEFLIYFQGNSAPDKSGLPSDRFSAERTGGSVSTLTIQRTQQEDSAVYLCASSIPLADTDTQYFGPGTRLTVL.

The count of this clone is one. This CDR3 is CASSLGEGFNTEAFF. The DNA for the CDR3 is TGTGCCAGCAGCCTTGGGGAGGGCTTTAACACTGAAGCTTTCTTT. V is TRBV7-2 and J is TRBJ1-1; D remains ambiguous. Trimming took 5 bases from V and 2 from J, leaving 15 bases between them. The germline V gene has CDR1 SGHTA and CDR2 FQGNSA. The CDR3 is 15 amino acids.

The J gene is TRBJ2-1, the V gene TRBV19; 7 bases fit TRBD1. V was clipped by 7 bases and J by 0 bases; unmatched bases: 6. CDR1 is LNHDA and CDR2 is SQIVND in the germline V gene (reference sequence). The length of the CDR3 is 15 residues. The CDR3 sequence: CASNPGDSSYNEQFF. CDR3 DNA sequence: TGTGCCAGTAACCCTGGGGACAGCTCCTACAATGAGCAGTTCTTC.

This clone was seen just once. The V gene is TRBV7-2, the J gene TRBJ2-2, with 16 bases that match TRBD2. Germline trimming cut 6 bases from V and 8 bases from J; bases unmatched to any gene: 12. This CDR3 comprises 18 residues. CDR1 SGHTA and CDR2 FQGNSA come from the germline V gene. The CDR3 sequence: CASRKGLAGGPSSGELFF. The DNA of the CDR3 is TGTGCCAGCAGGAAGGGACTAGCGGGAGGGCCCTCTTCGGGGGAGCTGTTTTTT.

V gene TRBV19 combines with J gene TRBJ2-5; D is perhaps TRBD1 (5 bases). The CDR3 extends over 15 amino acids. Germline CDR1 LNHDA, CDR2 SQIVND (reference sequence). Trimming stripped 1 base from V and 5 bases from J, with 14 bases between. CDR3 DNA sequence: TGTGCCAGTAGTATAGGGCAGGGTTCCTGGGAGACCCAGTACTTC. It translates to CASSIGQGSWETQYF. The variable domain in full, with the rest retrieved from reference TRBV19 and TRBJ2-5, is DGGITQSPKYLFRKEGQNVTLSCEQNLNHDAMYWYRQDPGQGLRLIYYSQIVNDFQKGDIAEGYSVSREKKESFPLTVTSAQKNPTAFYLCASSIGQGSWETQYFGPGTRLLVL.

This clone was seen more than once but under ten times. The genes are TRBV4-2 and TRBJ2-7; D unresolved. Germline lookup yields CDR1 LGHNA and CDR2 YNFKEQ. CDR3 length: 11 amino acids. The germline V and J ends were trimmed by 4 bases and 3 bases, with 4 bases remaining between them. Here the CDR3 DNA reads TGTGCCAGCAGCCTCAACTACGAGCAGTACTTC. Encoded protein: CASSLNYEQYF.

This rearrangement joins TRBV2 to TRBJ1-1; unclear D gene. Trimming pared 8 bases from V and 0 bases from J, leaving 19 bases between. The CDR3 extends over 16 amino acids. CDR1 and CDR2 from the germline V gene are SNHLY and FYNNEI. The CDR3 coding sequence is TGTGCCAGCCTCCGTGGAGGGTTTTTACTGAACACTGAAGCTTTCTTT. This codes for CASLRGGFLLNTEAFF.

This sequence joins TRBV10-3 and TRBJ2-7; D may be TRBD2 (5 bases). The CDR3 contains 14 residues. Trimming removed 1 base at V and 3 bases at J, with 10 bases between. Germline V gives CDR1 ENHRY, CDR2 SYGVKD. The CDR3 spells CAISEYEGYYEQYF. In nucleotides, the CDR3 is TGTGCCATCAGTGAGTATGAGGGTTACTACGAGCAGTACTTC.

DNA for the CDR3: TGTGCCAGCAGCTTAGCCACAGGATCCTACGAGCAGTACTTC. Translated, it gives CASSLATGSYEQYF. This chain links TRBV7-9 with TRBJ2-7, with a tentative D call TRBD1 (5 bases). CDR3 length: 14 residues. Germline V CDR1 and CDR2: SEHNR, FQNEAQ (reference sequence). The V end was cut by 0 bases, the J end by 1 base, with 7 bases between.

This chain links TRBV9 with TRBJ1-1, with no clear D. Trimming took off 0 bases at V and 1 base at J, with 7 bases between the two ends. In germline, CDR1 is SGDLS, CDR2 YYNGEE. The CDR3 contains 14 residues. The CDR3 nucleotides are TGTGCCAGCAGCGTAGTTGCGGCGAACACTGAAGCTTTCTTT. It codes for CASSVVAANTEAFF.

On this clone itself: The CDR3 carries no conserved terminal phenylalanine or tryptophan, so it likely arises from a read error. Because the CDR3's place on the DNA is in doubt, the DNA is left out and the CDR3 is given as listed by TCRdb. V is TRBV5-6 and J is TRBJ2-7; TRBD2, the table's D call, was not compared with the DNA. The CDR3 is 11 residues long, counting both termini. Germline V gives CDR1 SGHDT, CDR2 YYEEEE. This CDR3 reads CASSSGLASTY.

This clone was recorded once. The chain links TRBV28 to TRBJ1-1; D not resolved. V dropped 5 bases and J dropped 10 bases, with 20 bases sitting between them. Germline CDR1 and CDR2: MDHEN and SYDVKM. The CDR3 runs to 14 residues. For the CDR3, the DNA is TGTGCCAGCAGTCCTTCTTCAAGAGCCGGGGTAGCTTTCTTT. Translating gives CASSPSSRAGVAFF.

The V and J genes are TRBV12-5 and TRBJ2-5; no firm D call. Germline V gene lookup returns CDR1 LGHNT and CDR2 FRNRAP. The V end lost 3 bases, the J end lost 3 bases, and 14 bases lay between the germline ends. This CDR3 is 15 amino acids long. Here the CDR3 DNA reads TGTGCTAGTGGTTTCTTTTCTGGGCTAAAAGAGACCCAGTACTTC. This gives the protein CASGFFSGLKETQYF.

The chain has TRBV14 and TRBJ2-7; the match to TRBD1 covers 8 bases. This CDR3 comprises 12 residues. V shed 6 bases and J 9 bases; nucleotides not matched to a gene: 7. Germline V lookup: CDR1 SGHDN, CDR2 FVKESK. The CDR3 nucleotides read TGTGCCAGCAGACAGACAGGGGACGGGCAGTACTTC. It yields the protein CASRQTGDGQYF.

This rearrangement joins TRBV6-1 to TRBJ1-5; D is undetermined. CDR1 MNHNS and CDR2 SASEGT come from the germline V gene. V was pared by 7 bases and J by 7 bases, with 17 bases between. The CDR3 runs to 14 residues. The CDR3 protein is CASIASLSGQPQHF. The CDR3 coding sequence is TGTGCCAGCATTGCTAGTCTGTCCGGCCAGCCCCAGCATTTT.

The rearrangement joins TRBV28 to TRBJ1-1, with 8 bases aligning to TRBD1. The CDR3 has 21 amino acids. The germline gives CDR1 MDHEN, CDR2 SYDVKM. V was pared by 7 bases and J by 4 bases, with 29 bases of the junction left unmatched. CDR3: CASIPPRQGWAFGDMTTEAFF. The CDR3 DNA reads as TGTGCCAGCATCCCACCTCGACAGGGGTGGGCCTTCGGAGACATGACCACTGAAGCTTTCTTT.

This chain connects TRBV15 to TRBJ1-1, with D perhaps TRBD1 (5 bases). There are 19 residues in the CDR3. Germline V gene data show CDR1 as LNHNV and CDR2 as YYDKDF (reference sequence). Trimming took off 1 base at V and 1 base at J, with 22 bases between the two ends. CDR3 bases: TGTGCCACCAGCAGAGTTGGGTGGGGGGTTCAGGGAGGGAACACTGAAGCTTTCTTT. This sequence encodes CATSRVGWGVQGGNTEAFF.

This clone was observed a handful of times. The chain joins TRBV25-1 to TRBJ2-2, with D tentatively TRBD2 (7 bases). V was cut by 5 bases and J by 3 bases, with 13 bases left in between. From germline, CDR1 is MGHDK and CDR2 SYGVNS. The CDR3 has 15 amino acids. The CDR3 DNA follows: TGTGCCAGCAGTTATGGGAGGGGGTACACCGGGGAGCTGTTTTTT. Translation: CASSYGRGYTGELFF.

The CDR3 DNA sequence: TGTGCCAGCAGTCACAGGGTCTATGGCTACACCTTC. The encoded protein is CASSHRVYGYTF. This chain uses TRBV28 with TRBJ1-2, with D maybe TRBD1 (6 bases). Germline CDR1 MDHEN, CDR2 SYDVKM. The CDR3 is 12 residues long. V shed 5 bases and J shed 4 bases, with 8 bases lying between them.

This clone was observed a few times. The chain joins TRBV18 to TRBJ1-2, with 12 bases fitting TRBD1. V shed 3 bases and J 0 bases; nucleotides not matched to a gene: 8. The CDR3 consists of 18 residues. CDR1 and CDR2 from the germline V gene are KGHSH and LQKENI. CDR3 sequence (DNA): TGTGCCAGCTCACCGGGGACAGGGGGCGCGAGTTCTAACTATGGCTACACCTTC. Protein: CASSPGTGGASSNYGYTF. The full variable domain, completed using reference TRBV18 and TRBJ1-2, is NAGVMQNPRHLVRRRGQEARLRCSPMKGHSHVYWYRQLPEEGLKFMVYLQKENIIDESGMPKERFSAEFPKEGPSILRIQQVVRGDSAAYFCASSPGTGGASSNYGYTFGSGTRLTVV.

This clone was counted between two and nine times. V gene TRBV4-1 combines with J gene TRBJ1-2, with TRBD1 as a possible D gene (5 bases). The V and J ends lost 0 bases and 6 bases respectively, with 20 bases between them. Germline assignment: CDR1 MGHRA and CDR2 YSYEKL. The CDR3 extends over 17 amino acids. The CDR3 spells CASSQDNRSAGRNGYTF. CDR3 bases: TGCGCCAGCAGCCAAGATAATCGGTCGGCAGGGCGGAATGGCTACACCTTC.

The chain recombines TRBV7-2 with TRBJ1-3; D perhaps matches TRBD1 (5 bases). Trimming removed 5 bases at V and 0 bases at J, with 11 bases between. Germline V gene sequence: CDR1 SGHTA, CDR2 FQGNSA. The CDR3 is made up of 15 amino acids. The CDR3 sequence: CASSGDSSSGNTIYF. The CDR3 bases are TGTGCCAGCAGCGGAGACAGTAGCTCTGGAAACACCATATATTTT. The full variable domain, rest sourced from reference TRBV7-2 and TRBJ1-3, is GAGVSQSPSNKVTEKGKDVELRCDPISGHTALYWYRQSLGQGLEFLIYFQGNSAPDKSGLPSDRFSAERTGGSVSTLTIQRTQQEDSAVYLCASSGDSSSGNTIYFGEGSWLTVV.

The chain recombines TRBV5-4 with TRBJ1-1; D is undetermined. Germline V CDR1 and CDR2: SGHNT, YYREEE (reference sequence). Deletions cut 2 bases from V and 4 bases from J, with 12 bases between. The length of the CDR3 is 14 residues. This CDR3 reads CASSFGGPGTEAFF. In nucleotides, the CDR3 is TGTGCCAGCAGCTTTGGTGGCCCGGGCACTGAAGCTTTCTTT.

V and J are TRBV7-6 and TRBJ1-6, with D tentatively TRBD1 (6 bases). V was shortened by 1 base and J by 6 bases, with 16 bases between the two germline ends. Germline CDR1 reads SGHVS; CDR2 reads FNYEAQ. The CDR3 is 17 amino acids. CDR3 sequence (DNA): TGTGCCAGCAGCTTAGACCCTCCCGGGGGGCTTAATTCACCCCTCCACTTT. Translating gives CASSLDPPGGLNSPLHF.

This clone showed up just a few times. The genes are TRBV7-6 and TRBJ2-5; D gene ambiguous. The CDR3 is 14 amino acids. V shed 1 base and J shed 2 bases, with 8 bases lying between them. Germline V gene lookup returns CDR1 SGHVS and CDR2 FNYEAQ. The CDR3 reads CASSLDSLQETQYF. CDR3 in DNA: TGTGCCAGCAGCTTAGACAGTCTACAAGAGACCCAGTACTTC.